One and the same sample provided the 26 T cell receptor beta chains below, sequenced in a study of blood T cell repertoires in COVID-19. The protocol was immunoSEQ multiplex PCR, while the TCRdb copy is restricted to in-frame clones and leaves out a portion. The sample has roughly 330,000 clones; around 87% are singletons. Sequencing was done on a sample of PBMCs or T cells enriched from blood (not recorded which). These receptors all come from a woman aged 30 to 39 who had recovered from COVID-19.

The rearrangement uses TRBV5-4 and TRBJ1-2; TRBD1 agrees at 11 bases. CDR1 and CDR2 (germline): SGHNT, YYREEE (reference sequence). The CDR3 is 15 residues long. The V gene end was trimmed by 4 bases and the J gene end by 6 bases; junction bases not matched to a gene: 8. The CDR3 bases are TGTGCCAGCAGCCCCGGACAGGGGGCGAGGAATGGCTACACCTTC. As protein: CASSPGQGARNGYTF. The entire variable domain, with the rest obtained from reference TRBV5-4 and TRBJ1-2, is as follows: ETGVTQSPTHLIKTRGQQVTLRCSSQSGHNTVSWYQQALGQGPQFIFQYYREEENGRGNFPPRFSGLQFPNYSSELNVNALELDDSALYLCASSPGQGARNGYTFGSGTRLTVV.

The chain couples TRBV6-6 to TRBJ1-2, with D unclear. Germline V gives CDR1 MNHNY, CDR2 SVGAGI (reference sequence). The CDR3 consists of 10 residues. Trimming cost V 4 bases and J 8 bases, with 5 bases left between them. CDR3 in amino acids: CASSFLGYTF. In DNA, the CDR3 is TGTGCCAGCAGTTTTCTCGGCTACACCTTC.

The chain links TRBV9 to TRBJ1-3; TRBD1 matches at 7 bases. The V gene end was trimmed by 2 bases and the J gene end by 3 bases; junction bases not matched to a gene: 5. The CDR3 is 15 amino acids. The germline V gene has CDR1 SGDLS and CDR2 YYNGEE. The DNA of the CDR3 is TGTGCCAGCAGCGTGACAGGGAGCGGTGGAAACACCATATATTTT. Its translation is CASSVTGSGGNTIYF.

This sequence joins TRBV11-2 and TRBJ2-3; D perhaps matches TRBD2 (5 bases). Germline CDR1 is SGHAT and CDR2 is FQNNGV. The CDR3 contains 14 residues. V was cut by 0 bases and J by 11 bases, with 15 bases left in between. DNA of the CDR3: TGTGCCAGCAGCTTAGAGAGGGCGGGCAAGAAGCAGTATTTT. This gives the protein CASSLERAGKKQYF. Full variable domain (outside the CDR3, taken from reference TRBV11-2 and TRBJ2-3): EAGVAQSPRYKIIEKRQSVAFWCNPISGHATLYWYQQILGQGPKLLIQFQNNGVVDDSQLPKDRFSAERLKGVDSTLKIQPAKLEDSAVYLCASSLERAGKKQYFGPGTRLTVL.

The chain uses TRBV2 and TRBJ1-5; 10 bases agree with TRBD1. The germline V gene encodes CDR1 SNHLY and CDR2 FYNNEI. Germline trimming cut 6 bases from V and 6 bases from J; bases unmatched to any gene: 5. This CDR3 is 14 amino acids long. CDR3: CASSRDRGVQPQHF. In DNA, the CDR3 is TGTGCCAGCAGCAGGGACAGGGGTGTTCAGCCCCAGCATTTT.

The chain recombines TRBV11-2 with TRBJ2-2; D not certain. The germline V gene encodes CDR1 SGHAT and CDR2 FQNNGV. The V end was cut by 5 bases, the J end by 1 base, with 8 bases between. The CDR3 is 14 amino acids. The CDR3 loop reads CASSRIQNTGELFF. The CDR3 coding sequence is TGTGCCAGCAGCCGAATACAGAACACCGGGGAGCTGTTTTTT.

The rearrangement joins TRBV13 to TRBJ2-7; 11 bases are a match to TRBD2. This CDR3 region has 16 residues. Germline CDR1 is PRHDT and CDR2 is FYEKMQ (reference sequence). The V gene end was trimmed by 5 bases and the J gene end by 2 bases; junction bases not matched to a gene: 8. This CDR3 is CASSMLLAGGTYEQYF. CDR3 DNA sequence: TGTGCCAGCAGCATGCTTCTAGCGGGAGGTACCTACGAGCAGTACTTC. The full variable domain, in which reference TRBV13 and TRBJ2-7 provide the parts outside the CDR3, is AAGVIQSPRHLIKEKRETATLKCYPIPRHDTVYWYQQGPGQDPQFLISFYEKMQSDKGSIPDRFSAQQFSDYHSELNMSSLELGDSALYFCASSMLLAGGTYEQYFGPGTRLTVT.

The rearrangement uses TRBV2 and TRBJ2-2, with D possibly matching TRBD2 (6 bases). The length of the CDR3 is 15 residues. Germline loops: CDR1 SNHLY, CDR2 FYNNEI. V dropped 6 bases and J dropped 1 base, with 12 bases sitting between them. Written as DNA, the CDR3 is TGTGCCAGCAGGGCGGGACTCGGGAACACCGGGGAGCTGTTTTTT. The encoded protein is CASRAGLGNTGELFF.

The gene calls are TRBV3-1 (or the pseudogene TRBV3-2) and TRBJ1-2, with TRBD1 matching over 11 bases. V lost 4 bases, J lost 4 bases, and 2 bases stayed unmatched. There are 14 residues in the CDR3. CDR1 is LGHDT, CDR2 YNNKEL, per germline (reference sequence). The CDR3 reads CASSPGTGGYGYTF. The CDR3 bases are TGTGCCAGCAGCCCCGGGACAGGGGGCTATGGCTACACCTTC.

The V call is TRBV10-3, the J call TRBJ1-5; maybe TRBD1 (6 bases). Trimming left V 6 bases short and J 1 base short, with 7 bases between. CDR1 is ENHRY, CDR2 SYGVKD, per germline. This CDR3 has 13 amino acids. CDR3 in DNA: TGTGCCATCAGACAGGGAAGCAATCAGCCCCAGCATTTT. Encoded protein: CAIRQGSNQPQHF.

V usage is TRBV6-5 and J usage is TRBJ2-3; tentative D call: TRBD1 (6 bases). Trimming removed 7 bases at V and 4 bases at J, with 18 bases between. This CDR3 region has 15 residues. Germline V gives CDR1 MNHEY, CDR2 SVGAGI. CDR3 amino acids: CASTERGGRPDTQYF. The CDR3, as DNA: TGTGCCAGCACCGAACGAGGGGGAAGGCCAGATACGCAGTATTTT.

The chain uses TRBV2 and TRBJ1-1; D gene ambiguous. The CDR3 is 14 amino acids. V was shortened by 2 bases and J by 5 bases, with 12 bases between the two germline ends. Germline values: CDR1 SNHLY, CDR2 FYNNEI. CDR3 DNA sequence: TGTGCCAGCAGTGAATCCCCCCAGAATACTGAAGCTTTCTTT. Its protein is CASSESPQNTEAFF. Using reference TRBV2 and TRBJ1-1 for the parts outside the CDR3, the full variable domain is EPEVTQTPSHQVTQMGQEVILRCVPISNHLYFYWYRQILGQKVEFLVSFYNNEISEKSEIFDDQFSVERPDGSNFTLKIRSTKLEDSAMYFCASSESPQNTEAFFGQGTRLTVV.

The V and J genes are TRBV6-4 and TRBJ1-4, with D maybe TRBD1 (6 bases). Germline CDR1 MRHNA, CDR2 SNTAGT. The V end was cut by 0 bases, the J end by 0 bases, with 20 bases between. There are 20 residues in the CDR3. Here the CDR3 reads CASSDSRDKGRGATNEKLFF. As DNA, the CDR3 is TGTGCCAGCAGTGACTCGAGGGACAAGGGGAGGGGGGCAACTAATGAAAAACTGTTTTTT.

The CDR3 is CASSQEWRGPDYLNTEAFF. The CDR3 coding sequence is TGCGCCAGCAGCCAAGAATGGAGGGGCCCAGACTATCTAAACACTGAAGCTTTCTTT. The chain links TRBV4-3 to TRBJ1-1; D might be TRBD1 (5 bases). V lost 0 bases, J lost 2 bases, and 22 bases lay in between. Per the germline V gene, CDR1 is LGHNA and CDR2 is YSLEER. The CDR3 extends over 19 amino acids.

In this sample, this clone turned up a few times. The chain joins TRBV4-1 to TRBJ1-2; possibly TRBD1 for D (5 bases). The V end was cut by 2 bases, the J end by 5 bases, with 12 bases between. There are 14 residues in the CDR3. The V gene's germline CDR1 is MGHRA and CDR2 YSYEKL. The CDR3 region has the DNA TGCGCCAGCAGCCAAATGACAGTAAATTATGGCTACACCTTC. As protein: CASSQMTVNYGYTF.

The rearrangement links TRBV27 to TRBJ2-7; TRBD1 is a possible D gene (6 bases). Germline CDR1 MNHEY, CDR2 SMNVEV (reference sequence). The CDR3 length is 12 residues. Deletions cut 8 bases from V and 3 bases from J, with 11 bases between. In nucleotides, the CDR3 is TGTGCCAGCGGGGAACAGGGCTACGAGCAGTACTTC. Amino acids: CASGEQGYEQYF.

The chain couples TRBV18 to TRBJ1-1; no firm D call. V lost 5 bases, J lost 2 bases, and 15 bases lay in between. The germline V gene encodes CDR1 KGHSH and CDR2 LQKENI. The CDR3 covers 15 residues. For the CDR3, the DNA is TGTGCCAGCTCAAATGCACAGTATGGTAACACTGAAGCTTTCTTT. It encodes CASSNAQYGNTEAFF.

The chain links TRBV19 to TRBJ2-7, with a tentative D call TRBD2 (6 bases). Deletions cut 8 bases from V and 3 bases from J, with 23 bases between. Germline V CDR1 and CDR2: LNHDA, SQIVND (reference sequence). CDR3 length equals 16 residues. CDR3 sequence reads: CASGPRGGLLSYEQYF. CDR3 sequence (DNA): TGTGCCAGTGGCCCCCGGGGAGGCCTTCTGAGCTACGAGCAGTACTTC.

A few counts support this clone. The chain carries TRBV9 and TRBJ2-2, with a weak D call TRBD2 (6 bases). The CDR3 consists of 16 residues. V dropped 4 bases and J dropped 0 bases, with 13 bases sitting between them. Germline V gives CDR1 SGDLS, CDR2 YYNGEE. The chain's CDR3 is CASSPTSAANTGELFF. The CDR3 region has the DNA TGTGCCAGCAGCCCGACTAGTGCCGCGAACACCGGGGAGCTGTTTTTT.

J is TRBJ1-2 and V is TRBV28; 10 positions agree with TRBD1. V was clipped by 7 bases and J by 3 bases; unmatched bases: 14. This CDR3 is 17 amino acids long. CDR1 MDHEN and CDR2 SYDVKM come from the germline V gene. The CDR3 loop reads CASNSPRGGTGDYGYTF. CDR3 nucleotides: TGTGCCAGCAATTCTCCCCGCGGCGGGACAGGGGACTATGGCTACACCTTC.

The CDR3 DNA reads TGTGCCAGCAGCTTCCTCCTACCTCCAGATACGCAGTATTTT. It yields the protein CASSFLLPPDTQYF. The genes are TRBV7-8 and TRBJ2-3; D is ambiguous. V lost 3 bases, J lost 4 bases, and 11 bases lay in between. CDR1 and CDR2 from the germline V gene are SGHVS and FQNEAQ. The CDR3 covers 14 residues.

In regard to this clone: Relative to the germline gene, one junction end is altered; a read error may explain this. This chain links TRBV2 with TRBJ2-1, with D unclear. The germline CDR1 and CDR2 sequences are SNHLY and FYNNEI. This CDR3 spans 16 amino acids. The CDR3 protein is CVSSEGIQEFLYEQFF. As DNA, the CDR3 is TGTGTCAGCAGTGAAGGTATTCAGGAATTTTTATATGAGCAGTTCTTC.

For this clone: One junction end disagrees with the germline gene, perhaps due to a read error. This rearrangement joins TRBV5-1 to TRBJ2-3; TRBD2 aligns across 9 bases. Per germline, CDR1 SGHRS and CDR2 YFSETQ. This CDR3 is built from 15 residues. Here the CDR3 reads CASSEDLPAAGGKNF. CDR3 nucleotides: TGCGCCAGCAGCGAAGATCTACCGGCAGCGGGGGGAAAGAATTTT.

The rearrangement joins TRBV9 to TRBJ2-1; no definite D call. CDR3 size: 17 residues. Germline V gene lookup returns CDR1 SGDLS and CDR2 YYNGEE. Trimming stripped 2 bases from V and 1 base from J, with 16 bases between. The DNA for the CDR3 is TGTGCCAGCAGCGTGGCCCCTTCCCCGCGGTCCTACAATGAGCAGTTCTTC. This encodes CASSVAPSPRSYNEQFF.

This rearrangement joins TRBV5-1 to TRBJ1-2, with D possibly being TRBD1 (6 bases). The V and J ends lost 0 bases and 3 bases respectively, with 6 bases between them. From germline, CDR1 is SGHRS and CDR2 YFSETQ. This CDR3 has 13 residues. CDR3 sequence: CASSLDRDYGYTF. The CDR3 DNA follows: TGCGCCAGCAGCTTGGACAGGGACTATGGCTACACCTTC.

This chain links TRBV18 with TRBJ1-4; no firm D call. The CDR3 sequence is 15 residues long. Germline CDR1 and CDR2: KGHSH and LQKENI. V dropped 3 bases and J dropped 6 bases, with 14 bases sitting between them. The DNA of the CDR3 is TGTGCCAGCTCACCCCGGCGGTCTTTTGATGAAAAACTGTTTTTT. This encodes CASSPRRSFDEKLFF.